This T cell receptor (beta chain) was profiled in a study of metastatic and nonmetastatic thyroid tumors. The V and J ends lost 4 bases and 8 bases respectively, with 11 bases between them. CDR1 is GTSNPN, CDR2 SVGIG, per germline (reference sequence). The CDR3 has 12 amino acids. With MiXCR, TCRdb called clones anew from the PCR reads. The sample carries 49,000 or so clones, 20% to 25% recorded once. Before thyroid surgery, none of the patients had received any treatment. Findings of the study overall: Within blood and tumor, benign nodules reportedly had significantly lower TCR beta diversity than malignant thyroid tumors did.

With regard to this clone: The antigen is undetermined.

This TCR derives from a male donor with papillary thyroid cancer or a benign thyroid nodule (not recorded which). Some clones in this sample may be carry-over from other donors' samples. V usage is TRBV30 and J usage is TRBJ2-2; D is uncertain. The sample consisted of blood. CDR3 bases: TGTGCCTGGATACCCTCGTGGGGGGAGCTGTTTTTT. It translates to CAWIPSWGELFF.